This entry lists 17 T cell receptor beta chains sequenced from one sample in a study of T cells in Graves' hyperthyroidism and ophthalmopathy (dated by TCRdb to between 2017 and 2020). The library relied on multiplex PCR. Sequencing relied on an Illumina HiSeq 2000. Amplification of TCR beta CDR3 regions was carried out from RNA transcripts. The first round of RT-PCR for the TCR CDR3 was performed with the HTBI primer set and the Qiagen OneStep RT-PCR kit. The raw public reads went through TCRdb reprocessing: fastp at Q25, MiXCR clone calling, in-frame beta chains kept. Each entry merges the rows of one CDR3 protein and shows their most common DNA and genes. The sample profile shows approximately 600,000 distinct CDR3 sequences; more than 11% of them were found once. The ten largest clonotypes hold roughly 5.5% of the sample. Sequencing was done on a sample of blood. These receptors all stem from a woman aged 25-40 years with Graves' hyperthyroidism that later progressed to Graves' ophthalmopathy.

The sample holds many counts of this clonotype. This chain connects TRBV7-2 to TRBJ2-7; 11 nucleotides line up with TRBD1. The CDR3 spans 16 residues. Germline V gene data show CDR1 as SGHTA and CDR2 as FQGNSA. Trimming cost V 3 bases and J 2 bases; bases outside gene matches: 6. Written as DNA, the CDR3 is TGTGCCAGCAGCTTTCTGCCGGGACAGGGGGCCTACGAGCAGTACTTC. It encodes CASSFLPGQGAYEQYF.

This clonotype was seen repeatedly, ten times or more. The chain combines TRBV11-2 with TRBJ2-1; TRBD2 aligns across 13 bases. The germline V gene has CDR1 SGHAT and CDR2 FQNNGV. This CDR3 contains 16 residues. J was trimmed by 9 bases and V by 6 bases; bases with no gene match: 11. This CDR3 reads CASSPTSGRTQGEQFF. CDR3 bases: TGTGCCAGCAGTCCGACTAGCGGGAGGACTCAGGGTGAGCAGTTCTTC.

In this sample, this clonotype turned up many times. The chain couples TRBV2 to TRBJ1-1; 11 bases line up with TRBD1. The CDR3 sequence is 16 residues long. CDR1 is SNHLY and CDR2 is FYNNEI in the germline V gene. With V trimmed by 6 bases and J by 4 bases, 10 bases remained unmatched. The CDR3 bases are TGTGCCAGCAGAGGGACAGGGGGGGCCTGGACCACTGAAGCTTTCTTT. Translation: CASRGTGGAWTTEAFF.

The chain combines TRBV14 with TRBJ1-2, with D perhaps TRBD1 (6 bases). Trimming left V 0 bases short and J 10 bases short, with 12 bases between. The CDR3 is 13 amino acids. In germline, CDR1 is SGHDN, CDR2 FVKESK. The CDR3 sequence: CASSQDWGLAYTF. In DNA, the CDR3 is TGTGCCAGCAGCCAAGATTGGGGGCTTGCCTACACCTTC. Based on the CDR3 plus reference TRBV14 and TRBJ1-2, the full variable domain is EAGVTQFPSHSVIEKGQTVTLRCDPISGHDNLYWYRRVMGKEIKFLLHFVKESKQDESGMPNNRFLAERTGGTYSTLKVQPAELEDSGVYFCASSQDWGLAYTFGSGTRLTVV.

This clonotype appeared many times. V and J are TRBV29-1 and TRBJ1-2; no clear D gene. In germline, CDR1 is SQVTM, CDR2 ANQGSEA. The CDR3 totals 12 residues. Trimming took off 0 bases at V and 7 bases at J, with 9 bases between the two ends. CDR3 region: CSVEEGGTGYTF. CDR3 in DNA: TGCAGCGTTGAAGAAGGCGGTACTGGCTACACCTTC.

This chain links TRBV20-1 with TRBJ2-5, with D unresolved. The CDR3 sequence is 11 residues long. The germline CDR1 and CDR2 sequences are DFQATT and SNEGSKA (reference sequence). The ends were cut back, 3 bases at V and 5 bases at J, with 7 bases in the middle. The CDR3 sequence: CSASISETQYF. The CDR3 nucleotides are TGCAGTGCTAGTATCAGCGAGACCCAGTACTTC.

This chain uses TRBV27 with TRBJ2-3; D call uncertain. V gave up 4 bases and J gave up 2 bases, with 7 bases separating them. CDR1 and CDR2 from the germline V gene are MNHEY and SMNVEV (reference sequence). CDR3 size: 13 residues. The CDR3 spells CASSSILTDTQYF. DNA of the CDR3: TGTGCCAGCAGTTCCATCCTCACAGATACGCAGTATTTT.

This clonotype was recorded a few times. The chain carries TRBV4-3 and TRBJ1-4, with D possibly matching TRBD1 (5 bases). The CDR3 length is 16 residues. The V end lost 0 bases, the J end lost 5 bases, and 13 bases lay between the germline ends. CDR1 LGHNA and CDR2 YSLEER come from the germline V gene. The CDR3 is CASSQDRNRWNEKLFF. The DNA of the CDR3 is TGCGCCAGCAGCCAAGATCGGAACAGGTGGAATGAAAAACTGTTTTTT.

This clonotype was counted many times. The rearrangement uses TRBV6-1 and TRBJ1-6; D perhaps matches TRBD1 (5 bases). V lost 5 bases, J lost 6 bases, and 8 bases lay in between. Germline V lookup: CDR1 MNHNS, CDR2 SASEGT. This CDR3 region has 13 residues. CDR3 nucleotides: TGTGCCAGCAGTTGGGGCGGTAATTCACCCCTCCACTTT. This gives the protein CASSWGGNSPLHF.

Only a few counts were recorded for this clonotype. This sequence joins TRBV27 and TRBJ2-1, with 8 positions matching TRBD1. The trim removed 6 bases at V and 2 bases at J, leaving 6 bases unmatched. This CDR3 has 15 residues. CDR1 is MNHEY, CDR2 SMNVEV, per germline (reference sequence). The CDR3 nucleotides read TGTGCCAGCAGGGCCGGGACAGGAGCCTACAATGAGCAGTTCTTC. Translating gives CASRAGTGAYNEQFF.

The V and J genes are TRBV29-1 and TRBJ1-2; no clear D. Trimming took 5 bases from V and 3 from J, leaving 4 bases between them. CDR3 length: 10 residues. In germline, CDR1 is SQVTM, CDR2 ANQGSEA. This chain's CDR3 is CSVQDYGYTF. CDR3 coding DNA: TGCAGCGTTCAGGACTATGGCTACACCTTC. Supplemented by reference TRBV29-1 and TRBJ1-2, the full variable domain reads SAVISQKPSRDICQRGTSLTIQCQVDSQVTMMFWYRQQPGQSLTLIATANQGSEATYESGFVIDKFPISRPNLTFSTLTVSNMSPEDSSIYLCSVQDYGYTFGSGTRLTVV.

Turning to this clonotype: One junction end disagrees with the germline gene, perhaps due to a read error. This sequence joins TRBV7-7 and TRBJ2-3; D possibly corresponds to TRBD2 (6 bases). The CDR3 runs to 14 residues. Germline lookup yields CDR1 SSHAT and CDR2 FNYEAQ (reference sequence). The CDR3 DNA reads TGTGCTAGCAGCTCCCAGCGGGTCGCAGATACGCAGTATTTT. Translation: CASSSQRVADTQYF.

This clonotype appeared a few times. The genes are TRBV11-3 and TRBJ2-7; D gene ambiguous. Germline CDR1 SGHNT, CDR2 YENEEA. The V end lost 6 bases, the J end lost 4 bases, and 16 bases lay between the germline ends. The CDR3 has 14 amino acids. The CDR3 sequence is CASSLWRAQYEQYF. In DNA, the CDR3 is TGTGCCAGCAGTTTGTGGAGAGCCCAATACGAGCAGTACTTC.

In its sample, this clonotype was seen many times. This chain links TRBV30 with TRBJ1-1; D unclear. V was shortened by 5 bases and J by 2 bases, with 9 bases between the two germline ends. CDR3 size: 12 residues. CDR1 is GTSNPN and CDR2 is SVGIG in the germline V gene (reference sequence). CDR3: CAWGSFNTEAFF. The CDR3 DNA follows: TGTGCCTGGGGGAGTTTTAACACTGAAGCTTTCTTT.

This clonotype appeared many times. This chain connects TRBV11-2 to TRBJ1-3, with 8 bases that match TRBD1. V trimming: 5 bases; J trimming: 0 bases; junction bases outside the gene matches: 3. Germline CDR1 is SGHAT and CDR2 is FQNNGV. This CDR3 comprises 15 residues. CDR3 coding DNA: TGTGCCAGCAGCGGACAGGGACCCTCTGGAAACACCATATATTTT. Translating it yields CASSGQGPSGNTIYF.

This sequence joins TRBV5-1 and TRBJ2-4, with a weak D call TRBD2 (5 bases). Per the germline V gene, CDR1 is SGHRS and CDR2 is YFSETQ. This CDR3 has 16 amino acids. V was shortened by 3 bases and J by 3 bases, with 16 bases between the two germline ends. CDR3 region: CASSSGSLRGKNIQYF. The CDR3 DNA sequence: TGCGCCAGCAGCTCCGGGTCACTTCGGGGCAAAAACATTCAGTACTTC.

This clonotype showed up many times. The chain combines TRBV6-2 or TRBV6-3 with TRBJ1-1, with D possibly being TRBD1 (6 bases). The V end was cut by 2 bases, the J end by 1 base, with 14 bases between. The CDR3 is 16 residues long. Per the germline V gene, CDR1 is MNHEY and CDR2 is SVGEGT. Written as DNA, the CDR3 is TGTGCCAGCAGTTACAGTTATCGGACAGCGAACACTGAAGCTTTCTTT. This translates into CASSYSYRTANTEAFF.